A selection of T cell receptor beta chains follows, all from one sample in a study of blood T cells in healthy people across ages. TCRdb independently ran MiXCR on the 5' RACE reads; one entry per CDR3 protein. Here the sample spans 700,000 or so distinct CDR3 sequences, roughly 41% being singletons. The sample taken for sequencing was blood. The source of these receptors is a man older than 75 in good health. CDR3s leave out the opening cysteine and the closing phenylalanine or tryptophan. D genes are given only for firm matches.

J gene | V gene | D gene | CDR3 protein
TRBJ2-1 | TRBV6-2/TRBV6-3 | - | ASSPQSNEQF
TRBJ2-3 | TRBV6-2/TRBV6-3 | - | ASRTSGAASDTQY
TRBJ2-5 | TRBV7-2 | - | ASSWRDYEETQY
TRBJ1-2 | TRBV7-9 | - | ASTAQGYGYT
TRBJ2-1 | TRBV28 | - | ASIKMGGRVEQF
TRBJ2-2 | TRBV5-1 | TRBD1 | ASSSGTGSTGELF
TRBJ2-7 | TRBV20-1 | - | SAREGVPYEQY
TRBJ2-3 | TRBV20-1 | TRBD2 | SATGSGTSGSTSTDTQY
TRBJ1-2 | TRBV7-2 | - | ASSDRLSSYGYT
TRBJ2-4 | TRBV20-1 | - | SAGGLSKNIQY
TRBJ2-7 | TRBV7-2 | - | ASSIAPDGLYEQY
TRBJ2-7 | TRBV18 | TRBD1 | ASSGPGQGYEQY
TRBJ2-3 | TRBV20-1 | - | SARDNMREVPDTQY
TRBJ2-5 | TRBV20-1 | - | SARGLAYETQY
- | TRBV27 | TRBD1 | ASSPLTQTGGGYEQY
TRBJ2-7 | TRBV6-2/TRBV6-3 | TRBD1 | ASSAAGQGFGFQYEQY
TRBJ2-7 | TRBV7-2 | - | ASSLTSTGFSYEQY
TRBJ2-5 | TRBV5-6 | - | ASSFSERAFETQY
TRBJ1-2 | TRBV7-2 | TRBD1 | ASSLVGRTGGYT
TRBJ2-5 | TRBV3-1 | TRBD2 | ASSQRPQVGGETQY
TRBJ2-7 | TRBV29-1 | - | SVPTPGRDYEQY
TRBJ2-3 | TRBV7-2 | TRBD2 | ASSLIGLAGNTDTQY
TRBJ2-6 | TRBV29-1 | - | SVGSGVSGANVLT
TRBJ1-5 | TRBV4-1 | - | ASSPRGANGGQPQH
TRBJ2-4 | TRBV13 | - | ASSLYRTAKNIQY
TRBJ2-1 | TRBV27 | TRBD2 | ASSWSSGRAGEQF
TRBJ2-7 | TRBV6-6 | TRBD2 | ASSGASGDQNEQY
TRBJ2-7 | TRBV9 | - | ASSVPMGEQY
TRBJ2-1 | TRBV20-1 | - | NARDQVYNEQF
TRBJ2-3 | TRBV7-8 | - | ASSFRAPTDTQY
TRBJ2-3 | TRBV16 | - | ASSQSGRTDTQY
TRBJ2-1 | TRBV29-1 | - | SVDDRRRDEQF
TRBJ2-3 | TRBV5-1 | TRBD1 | ASSLARRQGTDTQY
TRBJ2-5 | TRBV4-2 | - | ASSQRGAGESRSY
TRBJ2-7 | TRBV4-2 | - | ASSPGTEVYEQY
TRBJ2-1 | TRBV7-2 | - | ASSLVEYNEQF
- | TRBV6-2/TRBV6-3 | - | VSSLGETQY
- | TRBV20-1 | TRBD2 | SAEREGMNIQY
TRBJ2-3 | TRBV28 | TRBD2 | ASSSSPLAGVTDTQY
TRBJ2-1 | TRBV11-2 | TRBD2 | ASSLGTSGTLRGSEQF
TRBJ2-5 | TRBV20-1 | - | SASRDSRPSGVTQY
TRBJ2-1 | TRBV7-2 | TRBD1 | ASSLDRTGVNEQF
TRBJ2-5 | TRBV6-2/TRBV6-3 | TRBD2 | ASTITRSGGQETQY
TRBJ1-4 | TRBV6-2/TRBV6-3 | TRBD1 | ASSPGGSGEKLF
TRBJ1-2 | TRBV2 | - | ARATGNYGYT
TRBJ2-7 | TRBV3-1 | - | ASRPGTGDEQY
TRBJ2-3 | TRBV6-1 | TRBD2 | ASSLAGTILDTQY
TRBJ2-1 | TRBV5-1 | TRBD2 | ASTTSGRGGRIGNEQF
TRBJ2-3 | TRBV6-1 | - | ASSAPQSRTDTQY
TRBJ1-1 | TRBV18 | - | ASSPSGQNTEAF
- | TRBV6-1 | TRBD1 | ASSASGTGRSETQY
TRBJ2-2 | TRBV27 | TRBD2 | ASSLLAGACGELF
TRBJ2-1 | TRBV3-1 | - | ASSLKNEQF
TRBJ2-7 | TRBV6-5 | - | ASRRVGGPSTYEQY
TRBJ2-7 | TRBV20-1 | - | SAFFEANYEQY
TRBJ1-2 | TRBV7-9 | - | ASSPDSLNGYT
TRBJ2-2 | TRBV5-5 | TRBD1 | ASSFGQGSNTGELF
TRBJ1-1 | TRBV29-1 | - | SVEPDGANTEAF
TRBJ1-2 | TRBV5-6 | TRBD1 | ASSPETGGADYGYT
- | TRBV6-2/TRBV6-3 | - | ATRTGSEQY